This is a list of T cell receptor beta chains from one sample in a study of shared T cell receptors in the human thymus. Clones were read by immunoSEQ multiplex PCR, and TCRdb kept only the in-frame ones, dropping some. This table holds some 700,000 clones, roughly 90% found once. In addition, the sample was reused for a study of human thymus T cells.

The sample taken for sequencing was thymocytes. Receptors were obtained from a boy less than two years old with a congenital heart defect. Each CDR3 is given with its conserved first and last residue. Each record gives: J gene, clone size, D gene, V gene, CDR3 DNA, CDR3 protein. D genes are given only for firm matches. Size values are once, few and many counts, or a class for expanded clones, and some rows have none.

J gene: TRBJ2-5
clone size: few
D gene: TRBD2
V gene: TRBV7-2
CDR3 DNA: TGTGCCAGCAGCCAAGGGACTAGCGGGTTCGGGGAGACCCAGTACTTC
CDR3 protein: CASSQGTSGFGETQYF

J gene: TRBJ2-1
clone size: .
D gene: TRBD2
V gene: TRBV5-8
CDR3 DNA: TGTGCCAGCAGCTTGGGGGTTTGGGGTAGCGGGAGCCCCTCCTACAATGAGCAGTTCTTC
CDR3 protein: CASSLGVWGSGSPSYNEQFF

J gene: TRBJ1-2
clone size: .
D gene: TRBD1
V gene: TRBV19
CDR3 DNA: TGTGCCAGTAGTCCCCCCGGTCGGGGCAGGGGGGCTAACTATGGCTACACCTTC
CDR3 protein: CASSPPGRGRGANYGYTF

J gene: TRBJ2-3
clone size: .
D gene: TRBD2
V gene: TRBV5-6
CDR3 DNA: TGTGCCAGCAGCTTGGTTTGGCGGGAGGAAACAGATACGCAGTATTTT
CDR3 protein: CASSLVWREETDTQYF

J gene: TRBJ2-1
clone size: .
D gene: .
V gene: TRBV19
CDR3 DNA: TGTGCCAGTAGTCCGGGACTCCCGAGCTCCTACAATGAGCAGTTCTTC
CDR3 protein: CASSPGLPSSYNEQFF

J gene: TRBJ1-2
clone size: .
D gene: .
V gene: TRBV19
CDR3 DNA: TGTGCCAGCAGACGCTGGGGCCTCCATGGCTACACCTTC
CDR3 protein: CASRRWGLHGYTF

J gene: TRBJ2-1
clone size: .
D gene: TRBD1
V gene: TRBV6-4
CDR3 DNA: TGTGCCAGCAGTGCAAGACAGGGCCACAATGAGCAGTTCTTC
CDR3 protein: CASSARQGHNEQFF

J gene: TRBJ2-7
clone size: .
D gene: TRBD2
V gene: TRBV19
CDR3 DNA: TGTGCCAGTAGTATCTCTCCGGGACTAGCGGGGGAGCAGTACTTC
CDR3 protein: CASSISPGLAGEQYF

J gene: TRBJ1-1
clone size: .
D gene: .
V gene: TRBV11-2
CDR3 DNA: TGTGCCAGCAGCTGGGAGGGGGGGACTGAAGCTTTCTTT
CDR3 protein: CASSWEGGTEAFF

J gene: TRBJ2-3
clone size: .
D gene: .
V gene: TRBV28
CDR3 DNA: TGTGCCAGCATCAGTCGGGCAGATACGCAGTATTTT
CDR3 protein: CASISRADTQYF

J gene: TRBJ1-1
clone size: .
D gene: .
V gene: TRBV6-1
CDR3 DNA: TGTGCCAGCAGTGAAGAAGGCAGGGGCGAAGGTGACACTGAAGCTTTCTTT
CDR3 protein: CASSEEGRGEGDTEAFF

J gene: TRBJ1-2
clone size: .
D gene: .
V gene: TRBV7-9
CDR3 DNA: TGTGCCAGCAGGCCTAGTGCGGGCTATGGCTACACCTTC
CDR3 protein: CASRPSAGYGYTF

J gene: TRBJ1-2
clone size: .
D gene: .
V gene: TRBV6-1
CDR3 DNA: TGTGCCAGCAGTCGAGGGACACCCAACTATGGCTACACCTTC
CDR3 protein: CASSRGTPNYGYTF

J gene: TRBJ2-7
clone size: .
D gene: TRBD1
V gene: TRBV7-2
CDR3 DNA: TGTGCCAGCAGCGCCAATCAGGGGGCGCGGAGCGAGCAGTACTTC
CDR3 protein: CASSANQGARSEQYF

J gene: TRBJ2-7
clone size: .
D gene: .
V gene: TRBV11-3
CDR3 DNA: TGTGCCAGCAGCTTAGTGGGCTTCTCCTACGAGCAGTACTTC
CDR3 protein: CASSLVGFSYEQYF

J gene: TRBJ1-3
clone size: .
D gene: .
V gene: TRBV5-1
CDR3 DNA: TGCGCCAGCACTTCTGGAAACACCATATATTTT
CDR3 protein: CASTSGNTIYF

J gene: TRBJ2-5
clone size: once
D gene: TRBD2
V gene: TRBV28
CDR3 DNA: TGTGCCAGCAGTTTTCCCCTAGCGGGAGGGCGGCTCCAAGAGACCCAGTACTTC
CDR3 protein: CASSFPLAGGRLQETQYF

J gene: TRBJ1-1
clone size: .
D gene: .
V gene: TRBV2
CDR3 DNA: TGTGCCAGCAGTGAAGCCAGGGACACTGAAGCTTTCTTT
CDR3 protein: CASSEARDTEAFF

J gene: TRBJ2-7
clone size: .
D gene: TRBD2
V gene: TRBV7-9
CDR3 DNA: TGTGCCAGCAGCTCCTCAGGGACTAGTTCTGCCCACGAGCAGTACTTC
CDR3 protein: CASSSSGTSSAHEQYF

J gene: TRBJ2-2
clone size: .
D gene: .
V gene: TRBV5-1
CDR3 DNA: TGCGCCAGCAGCTTGGCCGGGACTCCGAACACCGGGGAGCTGTTTTTT
CDR3 protein: CASSLAGTPNTGELFF

J gene: TRBJ2-6
clone size: .
D gene: TRBD2
V gene: TRBV27
CDR3 DNA: TGTGCCAGCAGTTCCTGGACTAGCGGGATACGCTCTGGGGCCAACGTCCTGACTTTC
CDR3 protein: CASSSWTSGIRSGANVLTF

J gene: TRBJ1-2
clone size: .
D gene: TRBD1
V gene: TRBV6-1
CDR3 DNA: TGTGCCAGCAGTGCGCTAGGACAGGGGGCGAGTGGGTATGGCTACACCTTC
CDR3 protein: CASSALGQGASGYGYTF

J gene: TRBJ2-2
clone size: .
D gene: TRBD2
V gene: TRBV4-3
CDR3 DNA: TGCGCCAGCAGCCAAGTCCGGACTAGCGGGAACACCGGGGAGCTGTTTTTT
CDR3 protein: CASSQVRTSGNTGELFF

J gene: TRBJ2-1
clone size: .
D gene: .
V gene: TRBV6-5
CDR3 DNA: TGTGCCAGCAGTTACTCGGGCGAGGAGGCCAATGAGCAGTTCTTC
CDR3 protein: CASSYSGEEANEQFF

J gene: TRBJ2-7
clone size: .
D gene: TRBD1
V gene: TRBV6-1
CDR3 DNA: TGTGCCAGCACCCTAAAGGGACAGACCTACGAGCAGTACTTC
CDR3 protein: CASTLKGQTYEQYF

J gene: TRBJ2-7
clone size: once
D gene: TRBD2
V gene: TRBV4-1
CDR3 DNA: TGCGCCAGCAAGCAGGAGGTCGGGGGGAGTAAAAACGAGCAGTACTTC
CDR3 protein: CASKQEVGGSKNEQYF

J gene: TRBJ2-5
clone size: .
D gene: TRBD1
V gene: TRBV7-9
CDR3 DNA: TGTGCCAGCAGCTTTTACGGACAGGGAGAGACCCAGTACTTC
CDR3 protein: CASSFYGQGETQYF

J gene: TRBJ2-5
clone size: .
D gene: TRBD2
V gene: TRBV29-1
CDR3 DNA: TGCAGCGTTGAAGATCCCACTCCTAGCGGGAGGGTCCAGGAGACCCAGTACTTC
CDR3 protein: CSVEDPTPSGRVQETQYF

J gene: TRBJ1-4
clone size: .
D gene: .
V gene: TRBV4-3
CDR3 DNA: TGCGCCAGCAGCCAAGAAATGGGCCCGGAGGCACATAATGAAAAACTGTTTTTT
CDR3 protein: CASSQEMGPEAHNEKLFF

J gene: TRBJ2-7
clone size: .
D gene: .
V gene: TRBV18
CDR3 DNA: TGTGCCAGCTCACCGCGGGACCCCTCCTACGAGCAGTACTTC
CDR3 protein: CASSPRDPSYEQYF

J gene: TRBJ2-5
clone size: few
D gene: TRBD2
V gene: TRBV5-1
CDR3 DNA: TGCGCCAGCAGTGGGGGACTAGCGGAACGCCCTGAAGAGACCCAGTACTTC
CDR3 protein: CASSGGLAERPEETQYF

J gene: TRBJ2-7
clone size: .
D gene: TRBD1
V gene: TRBV4-1
CDR3 DNA: TGCGCCAGCAGCCCACAAACAGGGGGCGCGAGGTACGAGCAGTACTTC
CDR3 protein: CASSPQTGGARYEQYF

J gene: TRBJ2-7
clone size: .
D gene: .
V gene: TRBV28
CDR3 DNA: TGTGCCAGCAGTCCAATACCCCCTTCCACGACCGGCGTGAGGAGCGAGCAGTACTTC
CDR3 protein: CASSPIPPSTTGVRSEQYF